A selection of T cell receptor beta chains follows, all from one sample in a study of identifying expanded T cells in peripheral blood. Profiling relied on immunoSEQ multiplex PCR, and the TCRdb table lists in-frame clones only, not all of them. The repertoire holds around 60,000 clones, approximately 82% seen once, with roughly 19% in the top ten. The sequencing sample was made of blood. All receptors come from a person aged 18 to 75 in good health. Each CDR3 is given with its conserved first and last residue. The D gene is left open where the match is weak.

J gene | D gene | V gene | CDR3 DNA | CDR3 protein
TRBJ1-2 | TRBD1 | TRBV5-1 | TGCGCCAGCACCCCAAAGGACAGGGACTATGGCTACACCTTC | CASTPKDRDYGYTF
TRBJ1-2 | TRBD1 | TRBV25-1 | TGTGCCAGCAGTTACGCCGGGACAGGGATGAAGGGCTACACCTTC | CASSYAGTGMKGYTF
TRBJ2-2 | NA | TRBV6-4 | TGTGCCAGCAGATCGGGAAACACGAACACCGGGGAGCTGTTTTTT | CASRSGNTNTGELFF
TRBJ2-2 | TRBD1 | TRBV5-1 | TGCGCCAGCAGCTACCATACCGGGACAGCTAACACCGGGGAGCTGTTTTTT | CASSYHTGTANTGELFF
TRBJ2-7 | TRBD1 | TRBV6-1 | TGTGCCAGCAGTGAAAGAAGGGGGCGAGAGCAGTACTTC | CASSERRGREQYF
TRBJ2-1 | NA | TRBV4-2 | TGTGCCAGCAGGGAGACTGGGTACAATGAGCAGTTCTTC | CASRETGYNEQFF
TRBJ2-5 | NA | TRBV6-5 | TGTGCCAGCAGTTCCCGGGGGCTTAAAGAGACCCAGTACTTC | CASSSRGLKETQYF
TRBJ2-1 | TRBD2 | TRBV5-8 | TGTGCCAGCAGCTTCGCCCGGACTAGCGGGGGGAGTGAGCAGTTCTTC | CASSFARTSGGSEQFF
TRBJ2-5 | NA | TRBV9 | TGTGCCAGCAGCGAGGGGGGAGGCAGAGAGACCCAGTACTTC | CASSEGGGRETQYF
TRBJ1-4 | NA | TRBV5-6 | TGTGCCAGCAGCTTGGCTGGGGGTTATAATGAAAAACTGTTTTTT | CASSLAGGYNEKLFF
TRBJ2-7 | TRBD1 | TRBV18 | TGTGCCAGCTCACCGACAGGGCCGGACGAGCAGTACTTC | CASSPTGPDEQYF
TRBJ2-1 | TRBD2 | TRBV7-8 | TGTGCCAGCAGCTTGACGAGCGGGGGGACATACAATGAGCAGTTCTTC | CASSLTSGGTYNEQFF
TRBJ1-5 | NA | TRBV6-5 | TGTGCCAGCATGGCGGGGCTCGCTCAGCCCCAGCATTTT | CASMAGLAQPQHF
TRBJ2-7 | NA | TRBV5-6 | TGTGCCAGCAGCCACAGGTCCTACGAGCAGTACTTC | CASSHRSYEQYF